Listed below are T cell receptor beta chains from one sample, sequenced in a study of T cells in localized non-small cell lung cancer. Generated by immunoSEQ multiplex PCR, the TCRdb table keeps only in-frame clones and is missing some. The table shows about 4,000 clones, with approximately 25% occurring only once. This material consisted of lung tumor tissue, taken before any cancer treatment. All receptors come from a man between 40 and 70 years old with stage II lung adenocarcinoma. CDR3s include the opening cysteine and the closing phenylalanine or tryptophan. Each record gives: J gene, D gene, clone size, V gene, CDR3 protein, CDR3 DNA. D genes are given only for firm matches. Clone size is stated in some rows and not others, as once, few, many or a class when expanded.

TRBJ1-2 | - | - | TRBV7-5 | CASSQVPGQRIYGYTF | TGTGCCAGCAGCCAAGTACCGGGACAGCGTATCTATGGCTACACCTTC
TRBJ2-1 | - | few | TRBV5-1 | CASSPQGPGNEQFF | TGCGCCAGCAGCCCCCAAGGGCCTGGTAATGAGCAGTTCTTC
TRBJ2-7 | - | medium-sized | TRBV11-3 | CASSHPAGTGEQYF | TGTGCCAGCAGCCATCCGGCGGGGACGGGTGAGCAGTACTTC
TRBJ1-2 | TRBD1 | few | TRBV6-8 | CAISFDRESGYTF | TGTGCCATCAGTTTCGACAGGGAGAGTGGCTACACCTTC
TRBJ1-5 | - | medium-sized | TRBV9 | CASSGPLNQPQHF | TGTGCCAGCAGTGGCCCTCTCAATCAGCCCCAGCATTTT
TRBJ2-7 | - | medium-sized | TRBV6-8 | CASSPGHAYEQYF | TGTGCCAGCAGCCCCGGACATGCCTACGAGCAGTACTTC
TRBJ1-6 | TRBD1 | medium-sized | TRBV11-3 | CASSPGQGSSPLHF | TGTGCCAGCAGCCCGGGACAGGGGTCATCACCCCTCCACTTT
TRBJ1-3 | - | - | TRBV5-1 | CASSLTSANGNTIYF | TGCGCCAGCAGCTTGACGTCCGCGAACGGAAACACCATATATTTT
TRBJ2-1 | - | few | TRBV29-1 | CSVVGDNNEQFF | TGCAGCGTCGTAGGGGACAACAATGAGCAGTTCTTC
TRBJ1-2 | - | - | TRBV23-1 | CASSLDGGSSYTF | TGCGCCAGCAGCTTGGATGGGGGGAGTAGCTACACCTTC
TRBJ2-4 | TRBD2 | - | TRBV5-1 | CASSLEGRDGIQYF | TGCGCCAGCAGCCTGGAAGGGAGGGATGGCATTCAGTACTTC
TRBJ2-2 | - | few | TRBV6-8 | CASSRTTGELFF | TGTGCCAGCAGTAGAACCACCGGGGAGCTGTTTTTT
TRBJ2-7 | - | medium-sized | TRBV6-8 | CASRPQSHEQYF | TGTGCCAGCAGACCCCAGTCCCACGAGCAGTACTTC
TRBJ1-1 | - | - | TRBV18 | CASSPPGQGLPEAFF | TGTGCCAGCTCACCTCCGGGACAAGGGCTCCCTGAAGCTTTCTTT
TRBJ1-2 | - | few | TRBV30 | CAWSVRDGSYGYTF | TGTGCCTGGAGTGTACGGGACGGGTCCTATGGCTACACCTTC
TRBJ2-3 | TRBD2 | - | TRBV6-8 | CASSPSGGTDTQYF | TGTGCCAGCAGCCCAAGCGGGGGCACAGATACGCAGTATTTT
TRBJ2-1 | TRBD2 | few | TRBV6-7 | CASREGLAGGPSSYNEQFF | TGTGCCAGCAGAGAGGGACTAGCGGGGGGACCTAGCTCCTACAATGAGCAGTTCTTC
TRBJ2-1 | TRBD2 | - | TRBV9 | CASSSQTSPYNEQFF | TGTGCCAGCAGCTCTCAGACTAGCCCATACAATGAGCAGTTCTTC